The T cell receptor beta chain under discussion was sequenced for a study of T cell responses to AZD1222 COVID-19 vaccine. Trimming shortened V by 1 base and J by 1 base, and 11 bases separated the two germline ends. CDR1 is SGHVS and CDR2 is FNYEAQ in the germline V gene. This CDR3 has 16 residues. This clone was seen a few times. Sequencing used immunoSEQ multiplex PCR; TCRdb keeps in-frame clones, though not all of them. This table holds over 100,000 clones, roughly nine tenths found once. This clonotype was obtained from an adult in good health. The sequenced sample was peripheral blood, obtained on day 0 of AZD1222 vaccination. The chain couples TRBV7-6 to TRBJ1-5, with D maybe TRBD1 (5 bases). CDR3 sequence (DNA): TGTGCCAGCAGCTTAGGGCAGGGTCTCAGCAATCAGCCCCAGCATTTT. It encodes CASSLGQGLSNQPQHF.